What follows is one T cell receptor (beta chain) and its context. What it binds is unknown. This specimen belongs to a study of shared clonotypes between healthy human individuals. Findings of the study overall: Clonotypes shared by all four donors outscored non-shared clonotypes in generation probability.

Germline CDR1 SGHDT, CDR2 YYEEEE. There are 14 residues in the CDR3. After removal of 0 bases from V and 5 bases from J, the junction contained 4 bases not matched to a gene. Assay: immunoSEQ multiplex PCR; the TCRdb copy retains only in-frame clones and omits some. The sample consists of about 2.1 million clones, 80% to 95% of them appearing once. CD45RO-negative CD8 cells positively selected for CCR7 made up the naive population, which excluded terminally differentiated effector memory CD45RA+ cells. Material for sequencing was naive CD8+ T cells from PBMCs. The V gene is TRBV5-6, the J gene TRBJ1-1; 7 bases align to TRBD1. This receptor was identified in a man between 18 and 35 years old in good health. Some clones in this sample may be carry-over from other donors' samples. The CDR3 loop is CASSLVGRGTEAFF. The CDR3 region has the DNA TGTGCCAGCAGCTTGGTTGGCAGGGGGACTGAAGCTTTCTTT. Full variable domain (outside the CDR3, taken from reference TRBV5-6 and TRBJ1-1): DAGVTQSPTHLIKTRGQQVTLRCSPKSGHDTVSWYQQALGQGPQFIFQYYEEEERQRGNFPDRFSGHQFPNYSSELNVNALLLGDSALYLCASSLVGRGTEAFFGQGTRLTVV.